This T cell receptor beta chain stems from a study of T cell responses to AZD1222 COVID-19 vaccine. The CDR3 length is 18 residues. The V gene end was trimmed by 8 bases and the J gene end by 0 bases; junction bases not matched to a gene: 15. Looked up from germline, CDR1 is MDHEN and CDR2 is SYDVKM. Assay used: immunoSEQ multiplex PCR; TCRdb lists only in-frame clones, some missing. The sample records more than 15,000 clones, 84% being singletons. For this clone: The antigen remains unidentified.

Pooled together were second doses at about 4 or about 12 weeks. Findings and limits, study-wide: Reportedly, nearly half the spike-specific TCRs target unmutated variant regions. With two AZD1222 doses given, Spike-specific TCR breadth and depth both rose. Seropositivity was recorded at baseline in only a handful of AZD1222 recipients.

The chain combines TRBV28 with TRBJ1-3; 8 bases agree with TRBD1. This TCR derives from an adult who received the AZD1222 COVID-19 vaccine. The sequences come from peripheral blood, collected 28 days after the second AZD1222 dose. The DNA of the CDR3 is TGTGCCAGCCCGCCGGAGGGAGACAGGGGCCACTCTGGAAACACCATATATTTT. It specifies CASPPEGDRGHSGNTIYF.